This T cell receptor (beta chain) was observed in a study of cytomegalovirus exposure and HLA in healthy donors. Overall study: An earlier analysis identified under 130 million unique TCR beta sequences in 170 million or so T cells. The Caucasian-associated ancestry cluster contained around four fifths of the 300 to 450 genotyped donors.

V was shortened by 4 bases and J by 2 bases, with 12 bases between the two germline ends. The CDR3 is made up of 15 amino acids. Per the germline V gene, CDR1 is MGHRA and CDR2 is YSYEKL. Donors had nominal health at sampling but likely had unrecorded immune exposures. Overall study findings and caveats: There was a cluster of highly shared sequence variants that was likely a sequencing artifact.

The PCR made use of 60 Vbeta and 13 Jbeta primers. Sequencing was performed with immunoSEQ multiplex PCR; in TCRdb, only in-frame clones are kept and a portion is missing. The sample includes 95,000 to 150,000 clones, around 70% of them seen just once. As to this clone: Its antigen is unidentified.

The receptor's source is a woman aged 40-49 years in good health and CMV-seropositive. The material sequenced was PBMCs. This chain joins TRBV4-1 and TRBJ1-5; possible D gene TRBD1, 5 bases. CDR3 sequence: CASSRAGGGNQPQHF. CDR3 coding DNA: TGCGCCAGCAGCCGCGCCGGGGGGGGCAATCAGCCCCAGCATTTT.